A selection of T cell receptor beta chains follows, all from one sample in a study of blood T cell repertoires in COVID-19. Clones were sequenced by immunoSEQ multiplex PCR, and TCRdb holds only the in-frame ones, with some missing. The data contain roughly 300,000 clones, around 81% of them seen just once; the ten biggest clones take up roughly 2.9%. Sequencing was done on a sample of peripheral blood. These receptor sequences come from a woman aged 55-70 years with active or convalescent COVID-19. The CDR3 runs from the conserved cysteine through the conserved F or W. D genes are given only for firm matches. Size values are once, few and many counts, or a class for expanded clones, and some rows have none.

>18|TRBJ2-2|TRBV29-1|.|TRBD1
CSVEDTRRTGPNTGELFF
TGCAGCGTTGAAGATACAAGGAGGACAGGGCCGAACACCGGGGAGCTGTTTTTT
>15|TRBJ2-4|TRBV27|.|.
CASSLFGTAKNIQYF
TGTGCCAGCAGTTTATTTGGGACTGCCAAAAACATTCAGTACTTC
>12|TRBJ2-7|TRBV12-3/TRBV12-4|few|.
CASSPGGYEQYF
TGTGCCAGCAGTCCCGGTGGCTACGAGCAGTACTTC
>15|TRBJ2-3|TRBV9|.|.
CASSASDSITDTQYF
TGTGCCAGCAGCGCTTCGGACAGCATCACAGATACGCAGTATTTT
>15|TRBJ2-2|TRBV19|.|TRBD2
CASNRGLAVRGELFF
TGTGCCTCCAACCGGGGACTAGCGGTCCGCGGGGAGCTGTTTTTT
>20|TRBJ2-1|TRBV4-1|.|TRBD2
CASSHQVRGWRGGSYNEQFF
TGCGCCAGCAGCCACCAAGTCAGGGGATGGCGGGGGGGCTCCTACAATGAGCAGTTCTTC
>15|TRBJ1-1|TRBV11-2|.|TRBD1
CASSSGTGSNTEAFF
TGTGCCAGCAGCTCGGGGACAGGGTCGAACACTGAAGCTTTCTTT
>15|TRBJ2-5|TRBV12-5|.|.
CASGSSGHYMEAQYF
TGTGCTAGTGGGTCCTCGGGACACTACATGGAGGCCCAGTACTTC
>17|TRBJ2-7|TRBV6-1|.|TRBD1
CASSERPPGDSTYEQYF
TGTGCCAGCAGTGAACGGCCTCCAGGGGACAGCACCTACGAGCAGTACTTC
>15|TRBJ2-3|TRBV19|.|TRBD1
CASSDAGGSTDTQYF
TGTGCCAGTAGTGACGCAGGGGGAAGCACAGATACGCAGTATTTT
>15|TRBJ2-5|TRBV5-1|.|.
CASSLYSAGGETQYF
TGCGCCAGCAGCTTGTACTCAGCAGGGGGGGAGACCCAGTACTTC
>12|TRBJ1-1|TRBV2|.|TRBD1
CASSDRGPEAFF
TGTGCCAGCAGTGACAGGGGGCCAGAAGCTTTCTTT
>16|TRBJ1-5|TRBV9|.|.
CASSVRTVHSNQPQHF
TGTGCCAGCAGCGTGCGGACAGTCCATAGCAATCAGCCCCAGCATTTT
>15|TRBJ2-5|TRBV7-9|once|.
CASSLVVGAVETQYF
TGTGCCAGCAGCTTAGTGGTGGGGGCCGTCGAGACCCAGTACTTC
>13|TRBJ2-7|TRBV5-6|.|.
CASSLYEAARQYF
TGTGCCAGCAGCTTGTACGAGGCGGCTCGGCAGTACTTC
>15|TRBJ1-1|TRBV21-1|few|.
CASSKAVGGNTEAFF
TGTGCCAGCAGCAAAGCGGTCGGGGGAAACACTGAAGCTTTCTTT
>11|TRBJ1-2|TRBV3-1/TRBV3-2|.|.
CASGTTYGYTF
TGTGCCAGCGGGACAACCTATGGCTACACCTTC
>16|TRBJ1-2|TRBV19|.|.
CASSPMARGYNYGYTF
TGTGCCAGTAGTCCAATGGCCAGGGGATATAACTATGGCTACACCTTC
>13|TRBJ1-1|TRBV11-2|.|.
CASSLVMNTEAFF
TGTGCCAGCAGCTTAGTTATGAACACTGAAGCTTTCTTT
>17|TRBJ1-1|TRBV10-3|.|TRBD1
CAISESARGQPNTEAFF
TGTGCCATCAGTGAGTCGGCTAGGGGACAGCCGAACACTGAAGCTTTCTTT
>14|TRBJ1-1|TRBV18|once|.
CASSMAGMNTEAFF
TGTGCCAGCTCAATGGCAGGGATGAACACTGAAGCTTTCTTT
>14|TRBJ1-1|TRBV3-1/TRBV3-2|.|TRBD1
CASSQATGQGEAFF
TGTGCCAGCAGCCAGGCAACCGGACAGGGTGAAGCTTTCTTT
>12|TRBJ1-2|TRBV9|few|.
CASSVLRGGYTF
TGTGCCAGCAGCGTCCTAAGGGGCGGCTACACCTTC
>15|TRBJ2-3|TRBV6-5|.|TRBD2
CASNPGTSGTDTQYF
TGTGCCAGCAACCCCGGGACTAGCGGCACAGATACGCAGTATTTT
>15|TRBJ2-3|TRBV4-2|.|TRBD2
CASSQDLAGAPARYF
TGTGCCAGCAGCCAAGATCTAGCGGGGGCGCCCGCGCGGTATTTT
>13|TRBJ2-1|TRBV19|.|.
CASSIPGEVGQFF
TGTGCCAGTAGTATCCCCGGGGAGGTCGGGCAGTTCTTC
>15|TRBJ2-7|TRBV3-1/TRBV3-2|.|TRBD1
CASSQISTGSYEQYF
TGTGCCAGCAGCCAAATATCGACAGGGTCCTACGAGCAGTACTTC
>14|TRBJ2-7|TRBV18|few|.
CASSPGHLGYEQYF
TGTGCCAGCTCACCGGGACACCTAGGTTACGAGCAGTACTTC
>17|TRBJ2-3|TRBV5-1|.|TRBD2
CASSSGIAGYRTDTQYF
TGCGCCAGCAGTTCCGGGATAGCGGGTTATCGCACAGATACGCAGTATTTT
>11|TRBJ2-1|TRBV20-1|once|.
CSAHVGVLRFF
TGCAGTGCTCACGTAGGAGTTCTCCGGTTCTTC
>14|TRBJ1-2|TRBV19|.|TRBD1
CASGAGTGIYGYTF
TGTGCCAGTGGGGCCGGGACAGGGATCTATGGCTACACCTTC
>15|TRBJ1-4|TRBV6-2/TRBV6-3|.|TRBD1
CASSRQGTTNEKLFF
TGTGCCAGCAGTCGACAGGGGACAACTAATGAAAAACTGTTTTTT